Each of the 16 T cell receptor beta chains below was sequenced from the same sample in a study of a mutant IDH1 vaccine in newly diagnosed glioma. These receptors are not linked to any known antigen. Time point denoted: week 35, safety follow-up. Vaccinated patients received 300 ug of mutant IDH1 20-mer peptide per dose, with topical imiquimod. Sequencing was performed with immunoSEQ multiplex PCR; in TCRdb, only in-frame clones are kept and a portion is missing. The sample records tens of thousands of clones, approximately 80% being singletons. The material was PBMCs, obtained from a glioma patient whose treatment included an IDH1 peptide vaccine. The receptors here all came from a woman younger than 30 with glioma.

This chain joins TRBV19 and TRBJ2-4, with 8 nucleotides matching TRBD2. Trimming took 1 base from V and 4 from J; bases not matched to a gene: 6. Germline V gene sequence: CDR1 LNHDA, CDR2 SQIVND (reference sequence). This CDR3 contains 16 residues. The CDR3 is CASSIGPGLGKNIQYF. The CDR3 DNA reads TGTGCCAGTAGTATAGGTCCGGGACTAGGGAAAAACATTCAGTACTTC.

V is TRBV19 and J is TRBJ2-7; either TRBD1 or TRBD2 may supply D (7 bases each). Per the germline V gene, CDR1 is LNHDA and CDR2 is SQIVND (reference sequence). The CDR3 is made up of 17 amino acids. Trimming cost V 4 bases and J 1 base, with 20 bases left between them. CDR3 sequence reads: CASSRGEGASGSYEQYF. The DNA for the CDR3 is TGTGCCAGTAGTAGGGGGGAGGGGGCTAGCGGATCCTACGAGCAGTACTTC.

V is TRBV7-9 and J is TRBJ2-4; D unresolved. The CDR3 extends over 13 amino acids. The germline V gene has CDR1 SEHNR and CDR2 FQNEAQ (reference sequence). The V and J ends lost 2 bases and 5 bases respectively, with 7 bases between them. CDR3 nucleotide sequence: TGTGCCAGCAGCTTATTATCCCAAAACATTCAGTACTTC. Translation gives CASSLLSQNIQYF.

The rearrangement links TRBV9 to TRBJ1-2; TRBD1 matches 9 bases. CDR1 is SGDLS, CDR2 YYNGEE, per germline. V shed 4 bases, J shed 3 bases, and the junction held 4 bases outside the gene matches. The CDR3 sequence is 14 residues long. The CDR3 protein is CASSIGQGHYGYTF. Here the CDR3 DNA reads TGTGCCAGCAGCATTGGACAGGGGCACTATGGCTACACCTTC.

The chain links TRBV11-3 to TRBJ2-1, with 8 bases identical to TRBD1. CDR3 length equals 14 residues. V lost 3 bases and J lost 3; bases outside the gene matches: 1. The germline V gene encodes CDR1 SGHNT and CDR2 YENEEA. CDR3 in amino acids: CASSFGQGYNEQFF. The CDR3, as DNA: TGTGCCAGCAGCTTCGGACAGGGCTACAATGAGCAGTTCTTC.

This clone has just a few counts. The J gene is TRBJ2-3, the V gene TRBV19; D gene ambiguous. CDR3 length equals 20 residues. The germline V gene encodes CDR1 LNHDA and CDR2 SQIVND (reference sequence). Trimming took 0 bases from V and 1 from J, leaving 23 bases between them. The CDR3 coding sequence is TGTGCCAGTAGTATAGAAGGTACGGGCCCAGGATCGATACGCACAGATACGCAGTATTTT. This sequence encodes CASSIEGTGPGSIRTDTQYF.

The chain combines TRBV7-2 with TRBJ2-7; 9 nucleotides line up with TRBD1. V was clipped by 1 base and J by 3 bases; unmatched bases: 7. In germline, CDR1 is SGHTA, CDR2 FQGNSA. The CDR3 loop spans 16 amino acids. CDR3 in DNA: TGTGCCAGCAGCTTAGATCCGGGACAGGGAAGCTACGAGCAGTACTTC. It is translated as CASSLDPGQGSYEQYF.

V usage is TRBV11-2 and J usage is TRBJ1-2; no reliable D call. The germline V gene encodes CDR1 SGHAT and CDR2 FQNNGV. V was shortened by 6 bases and J by 3 bases, with 17 bases between the two germline ends. The CDR3 totals 15 residues. CDR3 in DNA: TGTGCCAGCAGAACCCTAACCCGGAGGGACTATGGCTACACCTTC. The encoded protein is CASRTLTRRDYGYTF. Combining the CDR3 with reference TRBV11-2 and TRBJ1-2 gives the whole variable domain EAGVAQSPRYKIIEKRQSVAFWCNPISGHATLYWYQQILGQGPKLLIQFQNNGVVDDSQLPKDRFSAERLKGVDSTLKIQPAKLEDSAVYLCASRTLTRRDYGYTFGSGTRLTVV.

The table lists this clone with a count of one. The chain uses TRBV11-3 and TRBJ1-2; D is undetermined. Germline CDR1 SGHNT, CDR2 YENEEA. Deletions cut 2 bases from V and 4 bases from J, with 5 bases between. This CDR3 has 12 residues. The CDR3 here is CASSLSIYGYTF. In nucleotides, the CDR3 is TGTGCCAGCAGCTTATCTATCTATGGCTACACCTTC.

The DNA for the CDR3 is TGTGCCAGCAGTTTTTCCCCAGGGGTGGGGCAGCCCCAGCATTTT. Translating it yields CASSFSPGVGQPQHF. This rearrangement joins TRBV27 to TRBJ1-5; D might be TRBD1 (6 bases). The V gene lost 3 bases and the J gene lost 7 bases, with 16 bases spanning the gap. CDR3 length equals 15 residues. Per the germline V gene, CDR1 is MNHEY and CDR2 is SMNVEV (reference sequence).

In its sample, this clone was seen once. The rearrangement links TRBV6-5 to TRBJ1-2; D gene ambiguous. V was shortened by 1 base and J by 2 bases, with 11 bases between the two germline ends. This CDR3 is 15 amino acids long. In germline, CDR1 is MNHEY, CDR2 SVGAGI. CDR3 nucleotide sequence: TGTGCCAGCAGTTACTATGTCGGAGGAAACTATGGCTACACCTTC. Translated: CASSYYVGGNYGYTF.

The J gene is TRBJ1-6, the V gene TRBV19; D gene ambiguous. There are 12 residues in the CDR3. Per germline, CDR1 LNHDA and CDR2 SQIVND (reference sequence). V lost 5 bases to trimming and J lost 13 bases, with 12 bases between them. The CDR3 is CASSVGPGPLHF. CDR3 nucleotide sequence: TGTGCCAGTAGTGTCGGTCCCGGGCCCCTCCACTTT.

The CDR3 loop is CASLSGRVDTEAFF. CDR3 coding DNA: TGTGCCAGCCTTAGCGGCAGGGTAGACACTGAAGCTTTCTTT. The genes are TRBV6-5 and TRBJ1-1, with D possibly being TRBD1 (5 bases). The V and J ends lost 8 bases and 3 bases respectively, with 16 bases between them. Per germline, CDR1 MNHEY and CDR2 SVGAGI. The length of the CDR3 is 14 residues.

The chain carries TRBV6-5 and TRBJ1-3, with no clear D. The germline gives CDR1 MNHEY, CDR2 SVGAGI. CDR3 length: 15 residues. Trimming left V 4 bases short and J 4 bases short, with 14 bases between. The CDR3 coding sequence is TGTGCCAGCAGTTTCCGGGGAACGGGGGGAAACACCATATATTTT. This translates into CASSFRGTGGNTIYF.

This chain uses TRBV19 with TRBJ2-2; D may be TRBD2 (5 bases). The length of the CDR3 is 15 residues. Trimming shortened V by 7 bases and J by 0 bases, and 12 bases separated the two germline ends. Germline V lookup: CDR1 LNHDA, CDR2 SQIVND (reference sequence). The CDR3 loop reads CASTGGLSNTGELFF. For the CDR3, the DNA is TGTGCCAGTACAGGCGGACTCTCGAACACCGGGGAGCTGTTTTTT. Full variable domain (remainder filled in from reference TRBV19 and TRBJ2-2): DGGITQSPKYLFRKEGQNVTLSCEQNLNHDAMYWYRQDPGQGLRLIYYSQIVNDFQKGDIAEGYSVSREKKESFPLTVTSAQKNPTAFYLCASTGGLSNTGELFFGEGSRLTVL.

This clone is termed medium-sized. The chain joins TRBV29-1 to TRBJ1-1, with D possibly matching TRBD1 (5 bases). There are 13 residues in the CDR3. Germline V gives CDR1 SQVTM, CDR2 ANQGSEA. The V and J ends lost 1 base and 5 bases respectively, with 11 bases between them. For the CDR3, the DNA is TGCAGCGTTGAAGGCGGGGCAAGGACTGAAGCTTTCTTT. It encodes CSVEGGARTEAFF.